This T cell receptor beta chain emerged from a study of T cell responses to AZD1222 COVID-19 vaccine. Study conclusions and caveats: Clonal diversity was possibly underestimated; the donors were predominantly white British and more often female. Of the AZD1222 recipients, only 5 or 6 were seropositive at baseline. Spike was spanned by vaccine-associated CD4 TCRs, which were dominant at 160-218 and 743-854. Repertoire sampling was restricted to post-peak T cell response timepoints.

As regards this clone: The antigen is undetermined.

Some clones are missing from TCRdb's copy, which holds only in-frame ones; the method was immunoSEQ multiplex PCR. The table includes 110,000 to 150,000 clones, more than 90% detected once. The ends lost 3 bases at V and 6 bases at J; junction bases unmatched: 15. The V gene's germline CDR1 is SGHNT and CDR2 YYREEE (reference sequence). The CDR3 length is 18 residues. The chain carries TRBV5-4 and TRBJ2-7; 13 bases agree with TRBD2. The TCR was taken from an adult in good health. Sequenced material: peripheral blood, taken on day 0 of AZD1222 vaccination. The DNA for the CDR3 is TGTGCCAGCAGCTCCCGCCATGGGACTAGCGGGATTTCTGGCGAGCAGTACTTC. Translation gives CASSSRHGTSGISGEQYF. The complete variable domain, with remaining parts taken from reference TRBV5-4 and TRBJ2-7, reads ETGVTQSPTHLIKTRGQQVTLRCSSQSGHNTVSWYQQALGQGPQFIFQYYREEENGRGNFPPRFSGLQFPNYSSELNVNALELDDSALYLCASSSRHGTSGISGEQYFGPGTRLTVT.